This T cell receptor beta chain was documented in a study of regulatory T cells in long-lasting Graves disease. Study background: The study counted Graves' disease as persistent given over 5 years of antithyroid drugs and positive TSH receptor antibodies.

This clonotype has more than one count but fewer than ten. Its antigen is unidentified. Construction of the TCR beta libraries employed iRepertoire HTBI primers in conjunction with Arm-PCR of CDR3 regions. TCRdb recomputed calls from the multiplex PCR reads with MiXCR, one row per CDR3 protein. There are roughly 500,000 distinct CDR3 sequences in the sample; less than 25% occur only once, and less than 9% lies in the top ten. The time point: persistent/refractory GD, antithyroid drugs over 5 years with positive TRAb. TCR sequences were obtained from RNA taken from PBMCs. The germline gives CDR1 LGHNA, CDR2 YNFKEQ. Deletions cut 0 bases from V and 5 bases from J, with 10 bases between. The CDR3 sequence is 14 residues long. Study-wide results and caveats: Sharing of public clonotypes was greater in persistent patients (roughly 2,900) than in new patients (more than 900). Tissue studied was limited to peripheral blood, excluding thyroid tissue. Favoring TRBV28, TRBJ1-2 and TRBJ2-5 was a feature seen in persistent disease.

The clonotype comes from a female donor with Graves disease. The rearrangement joins TRBV4-2 to TRBJ2-5; a possible D gene is TRBD2 (6 bases). The sample consisted of peripheral blood mononuclear cells (PBMCs), taken when the disease was refractory, from a patient treated with antithyroid drugs. CDR3 protein: CASSQDSSGETQYF. Written as DNA, the CDR3 is TGTGCCAGCAGCCAAGATTCCAGCGGGGAGACCCAGTACTTC.